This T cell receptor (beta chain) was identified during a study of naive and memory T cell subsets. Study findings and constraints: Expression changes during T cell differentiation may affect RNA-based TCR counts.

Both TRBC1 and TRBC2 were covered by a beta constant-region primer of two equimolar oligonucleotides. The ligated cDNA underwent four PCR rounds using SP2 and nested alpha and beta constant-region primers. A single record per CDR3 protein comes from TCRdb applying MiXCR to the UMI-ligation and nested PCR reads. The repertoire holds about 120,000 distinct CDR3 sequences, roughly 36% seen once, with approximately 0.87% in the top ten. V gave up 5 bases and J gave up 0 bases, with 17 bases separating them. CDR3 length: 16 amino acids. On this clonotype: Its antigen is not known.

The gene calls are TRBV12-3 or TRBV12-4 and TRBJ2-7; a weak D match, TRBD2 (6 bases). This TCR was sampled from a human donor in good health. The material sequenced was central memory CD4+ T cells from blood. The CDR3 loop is CASSTGRGGISYEQYF. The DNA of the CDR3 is TGTGCCAGCAGTACTGGAAGGGGAGGCATCTCCTACGAGCAGTACTTC.